This TCR beta chain was profiled in a study of T-cell memory formation after mild COVID-19. Each CDR3 protein gets one entry after TCRdb re-called the 5' RACE reads with MiXCR. The sample records 130,000 to 150,000 distinct CDR3 sequences, about 6% being singletons. Sample: PBMCs or a T cell subset sorted from them (not recorded which). This receptor was identified in an adult woman who had mild COVID-19 (a few samples of this study predate the infection). Cell type and time point are not known.

CDR3 in DNA: TGTGCCAGCAGCTTGGGGGTTAGACCCCCAAATGAGCAGTTCTTC. The encoded protein is CASSLGVRPPNEQFF. V and J are TRBV5-6 and TRBJ2-1; no definite D call. V lost 0 bases and J 7 bases, leaving 14 bases between the germline ends. Germline V gene data show CDR1 as SGHDT and CDR2 as YYEEEE. CDR3 size: 15 residues.